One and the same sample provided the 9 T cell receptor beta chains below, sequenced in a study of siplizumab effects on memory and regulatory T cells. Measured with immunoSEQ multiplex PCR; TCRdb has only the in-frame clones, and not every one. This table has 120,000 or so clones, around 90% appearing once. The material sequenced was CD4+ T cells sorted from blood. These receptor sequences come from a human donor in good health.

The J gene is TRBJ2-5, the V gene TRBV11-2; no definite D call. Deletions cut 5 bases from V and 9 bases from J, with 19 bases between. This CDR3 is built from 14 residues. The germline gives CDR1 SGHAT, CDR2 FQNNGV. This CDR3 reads CASSDVTKGGAQYF. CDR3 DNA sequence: TGTGCCAGCAGCGATGTAACTAAGGGCGGTGCCCAGTACTTC.

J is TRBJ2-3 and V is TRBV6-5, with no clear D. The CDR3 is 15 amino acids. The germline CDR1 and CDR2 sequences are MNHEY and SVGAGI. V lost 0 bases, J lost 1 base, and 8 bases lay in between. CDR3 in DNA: TGTGCCAGCAGTTACTCGGGCCGCCGCACAGATACGCAGTATTTT. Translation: CASSYSGRRTDTQYF.

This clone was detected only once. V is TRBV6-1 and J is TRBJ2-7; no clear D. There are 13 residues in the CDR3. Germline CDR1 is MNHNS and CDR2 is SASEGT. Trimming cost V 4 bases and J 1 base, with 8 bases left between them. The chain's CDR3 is CASSATLSYEQYF. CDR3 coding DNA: TGTGCCAGCAGTGCGACATTATCCTACGAGCAGTACTTC.

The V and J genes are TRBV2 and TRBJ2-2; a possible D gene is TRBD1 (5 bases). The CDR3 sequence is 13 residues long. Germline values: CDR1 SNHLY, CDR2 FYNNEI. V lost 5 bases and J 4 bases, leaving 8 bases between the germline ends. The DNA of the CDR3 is TGTGCCAGCAGTACAGGATTCACCGGGGAGCTGTTTTTT. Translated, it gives CASSTGFTGELFF.

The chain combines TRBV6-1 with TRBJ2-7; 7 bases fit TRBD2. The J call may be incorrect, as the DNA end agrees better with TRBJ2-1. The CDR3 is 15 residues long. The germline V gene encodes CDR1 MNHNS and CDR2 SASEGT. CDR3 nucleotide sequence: TGTGCCAGCAGTCATGGACTAGTGGCACAGAATGAGCAGTTCTTC. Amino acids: CASSHGLVAQNEQFF.

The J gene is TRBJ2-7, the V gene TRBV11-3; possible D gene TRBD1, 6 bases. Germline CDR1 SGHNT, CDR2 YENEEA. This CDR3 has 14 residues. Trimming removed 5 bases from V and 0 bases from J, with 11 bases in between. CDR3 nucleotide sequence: TGTGCCAGCAGCCCACGGGACAACTCCTACGAGCAGTACTTC. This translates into CASSPRDNSYEQYF.

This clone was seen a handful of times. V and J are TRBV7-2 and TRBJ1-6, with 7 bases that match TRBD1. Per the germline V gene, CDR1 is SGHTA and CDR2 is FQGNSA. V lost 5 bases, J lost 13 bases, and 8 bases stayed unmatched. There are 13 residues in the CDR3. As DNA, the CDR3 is TGTGCCAGCAGCGCGGGACAGCCCCGTCCCCTCCACTTT. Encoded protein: CASSAGQPRPLHF.

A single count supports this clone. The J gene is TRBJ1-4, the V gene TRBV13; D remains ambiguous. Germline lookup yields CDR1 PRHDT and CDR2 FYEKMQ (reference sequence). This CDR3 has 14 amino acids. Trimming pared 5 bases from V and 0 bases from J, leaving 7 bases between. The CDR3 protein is CASSPTPTNEKLFF. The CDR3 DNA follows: TGTGCCAGCAGCCCGACACCAACTAATGAAAAACTGTTTTTT. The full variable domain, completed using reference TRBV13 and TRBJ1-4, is AAGVIQSPRHLIKEKRETATLKCYPIPRHDTVYWYQQGPGQDPQFLISFYEKMQSDKGSIPDRFSAQQFSDYHSELNMSSLELGDSALYFCASSPTPTNEKLFFGSGTQLSVL.

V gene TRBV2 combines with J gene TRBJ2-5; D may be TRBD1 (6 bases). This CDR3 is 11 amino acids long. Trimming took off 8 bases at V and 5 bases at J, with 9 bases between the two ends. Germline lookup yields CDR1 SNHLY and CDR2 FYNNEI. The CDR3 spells CASGQGETQYF. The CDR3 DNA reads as TGTGCCAGCGGGCAGGGGGAGACCCAGTACTTC.